This T cell receptor (beta chain) was identified in a study of blood T cell repertoires in COVID-19 (dated by TCRdb to the early 2020s). Some background on the complete study: Collaborator samples came from the United States, Italy and Spain and covered acute and convalescent phases of COVID-19. Sample metadata almost always included a de-identified subject ID, COVID-19 status, age in years and sex. The prospective study material was composed of cDNA or gDNA derived from T cells, B-cell-depleted T cells, or PBMCs. A freely available public database, intended as a resource for researchers studying the immune response to SARS-CoV-2, is where the repertoires were released. The dataset comprised deeply sampled blood TCRbeta repertoires from subjects exposed to, actively infected with, or recovered from COVID-19. HLA class I and class II types, where available, came from metadata supplied by the sample provider rather than from assay-based typing. Samples were obtained from the ongoing ImmuneRACE study (first 160 participants) and from 1,200 or so subjects provided by 6 global collaborators.

Whole blood was collected in K2EDTA tubes by collaborating institutions according to the institutions' own protocols. For TCRbeta analysis, collaborators shipped samples as frozen whole blood, isolated PBMCs, or DNA extracted from either of those sample types. Reading from cysteine to phenylalanine, the CDR3 counts 11 amino acids. Left in the record is the CDR3 DNA by itself, 33 bases read in frame from the first base. V drops 7 bases and J drops 8 bases, leaving 11 bases in between. The germline V gene (reference sequence) provides CDR1 LGHDT and CDR2 YNNKEL. Results and caveats for the whole study, not just this receptor: How much clinical and demographic metadata was included differed by source and by participant, and the metadata was provided uncurated.

TCRbeta CDR3 regions were amplified from genomic DNA by means of the immunoSEQ Assay, a bias-controlled multiplex PCR. The authors processed their data as follows. Nucleated cell counts per sample were estimated from amplification of reference gene primers within the assay. Sequence reads were collapsed and filtered to measure the absolute abundance of every unique TCRbeta CDR3 rearrangement. For each sample, productive Simpson clonality was calculated as the square root of Simpson's diversity index over productive rearrangements. The immuneACCESS repertoire file appears here via TCRdb, limited to in-frame rearrangements. These files lack a portion of the clones; in checked studies, under half of the deficit traces to unresolved V genes, and the cause of the others is not known. Clone size and V and J calls were adopted from that table, with D and trimming inferred from the DNA. Present in this sample are 30,000 to 45,000 clones, about 88% of which were seen just once. The ten largest clonotypes hold roughly a fifth of the sample.

As regards this clone: What antigen it recognizes has not been identified. No much larger clone exists at a distance of one base, and base qualities are not known.

This sequence uses TRBV3-1 (or the pseudogene TRBV3-2) and TRBJ1-1; the D gene remains uncertain. Input material: peripheral blood. The receptor was isolated from a man in his 70s with acute or convalescent COVID-19. CDR3 loop: CASTAALEAFF. The DNA sequence is given as TGTGCCAGCACCGCGGCTCTCGAAGCTTTCTTT.